Listed here is a single T cell receptor beta chain. The sample belongs to a study of blood T cell repertoires in COVID-19. On the study more broadly: COVID-19 samples, acute and convalescent, were from the United States, Italy and Spain. PBMCs, B-cell-depleted T cells, or T cells provided the cDNA or gDNA that made up the material.

In the authors' methods: Amplification with reference gene primers provided the estimates of nucleated cell counts. The method was immunoSEQ multiplex PCR; TCRdb's version includes in-frame clones alone and lacks a portion of them. V and J calls and clone size are given by that table; D and trimming were obtained from the DNA. The profile shows fewer than 250,000 clones, more than 70% of them singletons. What was sequenced was peripheral blood. This TCR came from a woman aged 55-70 years with acute or convalescent COVID-19.

The DNA of the CDR3 is TGCGCCAGCAGCCAAAATCGGCAGGGGGTCCGCGGCACCTACAATGAGCAGTTCTTC. Its protein product is CASSQNRQGVRGTYNEQFF. The V and J genes are TRBV4-1 and TRBJ2-1; TRBD1 aligns across 7 bases. The trim removed 2 bases at V and 2 bases at J, leaving 15 bases unmatched. Germline lookup yields CDR1 MGHRA and CDR2 YSYEKL. The CDR3 extends over 19 amino acids.